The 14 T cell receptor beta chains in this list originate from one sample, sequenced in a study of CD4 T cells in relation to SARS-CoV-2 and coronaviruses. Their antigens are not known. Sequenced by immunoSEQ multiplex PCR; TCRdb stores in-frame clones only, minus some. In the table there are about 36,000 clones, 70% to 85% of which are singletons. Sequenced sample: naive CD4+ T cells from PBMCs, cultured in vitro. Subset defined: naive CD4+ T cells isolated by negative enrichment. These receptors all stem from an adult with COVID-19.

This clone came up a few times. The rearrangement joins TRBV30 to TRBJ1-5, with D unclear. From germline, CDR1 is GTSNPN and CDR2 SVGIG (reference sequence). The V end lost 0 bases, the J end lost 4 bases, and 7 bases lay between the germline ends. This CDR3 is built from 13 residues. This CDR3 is CAWSVGLNQPQHF. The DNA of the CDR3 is TGTGCCTGGAGTGTGGGTCTGAATCAGCCCCAGCATTTT.

Written as DNA, the CDR3 is TGTGCCAGCAGTTTGGACAGCTATGGCTACACCTTC. Residues: CASSLDSYGYTF. This chain joins TRBV28 and TRBJ1-2; perhaps TRBD1 as D (6 bases). The CDR3 is 12 amino acids. Looked up from germline, CDR1 is MDHEN and CDR2 is SYDVKM. Trimming took 3 bases from V and 4 from J, leaving 6 bases between them.

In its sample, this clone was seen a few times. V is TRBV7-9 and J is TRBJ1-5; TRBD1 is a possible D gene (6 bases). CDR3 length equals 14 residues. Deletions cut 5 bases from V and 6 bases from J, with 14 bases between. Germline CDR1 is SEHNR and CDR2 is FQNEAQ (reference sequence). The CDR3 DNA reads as TGTGCCAGCAGCCCACTGGGGGGCCGTCAGCCCCAGCATTTT. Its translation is CASSPLGGRQPQHF.

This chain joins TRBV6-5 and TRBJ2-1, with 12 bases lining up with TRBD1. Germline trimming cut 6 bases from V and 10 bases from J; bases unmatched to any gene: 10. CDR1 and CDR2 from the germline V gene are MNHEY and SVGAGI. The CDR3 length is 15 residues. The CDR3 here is CASRFPGQGAGEQFF. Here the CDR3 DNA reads TGTGCCAGCAGATTTCCGGGACAGGGGGCTGGAGAGCAGTTCTTC.

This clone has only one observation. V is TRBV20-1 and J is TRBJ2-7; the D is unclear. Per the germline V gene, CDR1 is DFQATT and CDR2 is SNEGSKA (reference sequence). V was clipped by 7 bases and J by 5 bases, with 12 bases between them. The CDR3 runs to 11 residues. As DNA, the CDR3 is TGCAGTGGTGGGGTGACGGACGAGCAGTACTTC. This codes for CSGGVTDEQYF.

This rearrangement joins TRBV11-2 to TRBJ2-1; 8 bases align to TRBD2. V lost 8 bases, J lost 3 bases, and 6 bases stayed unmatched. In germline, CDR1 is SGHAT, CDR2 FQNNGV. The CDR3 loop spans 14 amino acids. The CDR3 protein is CASERTSGYNEQFF. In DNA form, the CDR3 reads TGTGCCAGCGAAAGAACTAGCGGCTACAATGAGCAGTTCTTC.

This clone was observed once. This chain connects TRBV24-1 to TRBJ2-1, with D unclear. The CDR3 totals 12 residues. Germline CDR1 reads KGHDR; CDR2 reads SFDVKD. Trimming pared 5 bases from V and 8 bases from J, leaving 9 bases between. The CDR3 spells CATSGERDEQFF. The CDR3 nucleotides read TGTGCCACCAGTGGCGAGAGAGATGAGCAGTTCTTC.

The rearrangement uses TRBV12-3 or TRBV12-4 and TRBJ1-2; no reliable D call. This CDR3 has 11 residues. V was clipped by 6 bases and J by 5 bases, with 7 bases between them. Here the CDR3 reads CASRALYGYTF. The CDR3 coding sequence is TGTGCCAGCAGGGCCCTTTATGGCTACACCTTC.

The CDR3 DNA is TGTGCCAGCAGTTTTAGAGCAGGGGATAGCAATCAGCCCCAGCATTTT. This sequence encodes CASSFRAGDSNQPQHF. V is TRBV6-5 and J is TRBJ1-5; TRBD1 is a possible D gene (6 bases). This CDR3 contains 16 residues. Germline V gives CDR1 MNHEY, CDR2 SVGAGI. V lost 4 bases to trimming and J lost 0 bases, with 13 bases between them.

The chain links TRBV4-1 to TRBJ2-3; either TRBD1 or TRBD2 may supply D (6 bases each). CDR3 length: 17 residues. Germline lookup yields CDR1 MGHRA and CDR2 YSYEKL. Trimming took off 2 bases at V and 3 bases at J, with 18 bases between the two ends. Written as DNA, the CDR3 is TGCGCCAGCAGCCAAAGCCCCGCCAGGGGACTGACAGATACGCAGTATTTT. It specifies CASSQSPARGLTDTQYF.

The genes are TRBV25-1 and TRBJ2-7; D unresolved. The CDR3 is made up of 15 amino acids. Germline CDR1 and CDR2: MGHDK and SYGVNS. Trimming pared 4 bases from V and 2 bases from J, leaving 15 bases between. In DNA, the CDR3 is TGTGCCAGCAGTGGTGTAATTCAGCCCGCCTACGAGCAGTACTTC. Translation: CASSGVIQPAYEQYF.

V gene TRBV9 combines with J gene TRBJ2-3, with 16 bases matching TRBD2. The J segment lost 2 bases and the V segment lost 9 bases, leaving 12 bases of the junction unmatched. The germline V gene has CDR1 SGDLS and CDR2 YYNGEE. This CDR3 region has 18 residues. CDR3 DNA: TGTGCCACGGCCGCCGGGACTAGCGGGAGGGGGGTCACAGATACGCAGTATTTT. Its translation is CATAAGTSGRGVTDTQYF.

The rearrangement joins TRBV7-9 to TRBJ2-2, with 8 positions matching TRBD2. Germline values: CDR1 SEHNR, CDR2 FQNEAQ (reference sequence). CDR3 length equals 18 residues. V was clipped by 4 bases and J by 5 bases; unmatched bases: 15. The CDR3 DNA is TGTGCCAGCAGCTCCGGGGGGGGCCGGGACTTGCGGACCGGGGAGCTGTTTTTT. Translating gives CASSSGGGRDLRTGELFF.

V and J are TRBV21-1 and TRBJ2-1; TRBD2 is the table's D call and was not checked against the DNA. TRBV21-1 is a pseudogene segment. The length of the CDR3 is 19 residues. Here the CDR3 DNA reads TGTGCCAGCAGCAAAGACCAGAAAGAGCGGGATTCGTCGTACAATGAGCAGTTCTTC. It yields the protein CASSKDQKERDSSYNEQFF.